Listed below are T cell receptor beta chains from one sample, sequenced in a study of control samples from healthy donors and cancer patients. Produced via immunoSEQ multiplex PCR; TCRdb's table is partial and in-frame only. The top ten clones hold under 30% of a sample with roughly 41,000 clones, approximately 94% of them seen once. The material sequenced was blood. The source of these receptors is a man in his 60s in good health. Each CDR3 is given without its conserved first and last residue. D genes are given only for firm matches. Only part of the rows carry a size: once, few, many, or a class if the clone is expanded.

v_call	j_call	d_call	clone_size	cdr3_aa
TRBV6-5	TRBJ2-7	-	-	ASSYSGRGAYEQY
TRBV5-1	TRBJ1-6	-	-	ASSALSPSNSPLH
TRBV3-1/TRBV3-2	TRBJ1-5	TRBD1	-	ASSQDRRTGNQPQH
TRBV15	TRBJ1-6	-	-	ATSRDPRTDSPLH
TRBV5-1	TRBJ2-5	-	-	ASSPGGAQY
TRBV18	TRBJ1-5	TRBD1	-	ASSRAGQGANQPQH
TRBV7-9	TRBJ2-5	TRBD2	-	ASSGGLVETQY
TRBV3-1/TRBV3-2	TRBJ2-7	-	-	ASSGSYEQY
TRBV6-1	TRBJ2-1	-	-	ASSATLGEPGNEQF
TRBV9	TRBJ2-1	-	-	ASSVVGTPWVNEQF
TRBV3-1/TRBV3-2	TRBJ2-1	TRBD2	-	ASSQDQDRSGRIYNEQF
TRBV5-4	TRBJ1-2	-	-	ASSQPGRGTFNYGYT
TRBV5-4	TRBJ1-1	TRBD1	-	ASSLPDRETEAF
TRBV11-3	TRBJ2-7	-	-	ASSPTARGTYEQY
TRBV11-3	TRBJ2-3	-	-	ASSFGGASTDTQY
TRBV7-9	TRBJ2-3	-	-	ASSFIPQGQY
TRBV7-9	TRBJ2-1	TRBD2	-	ASSFQRGEDEQF
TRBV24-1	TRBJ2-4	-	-	ATSDPGVNIQY
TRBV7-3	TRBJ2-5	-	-	ASSLETTPGETQY
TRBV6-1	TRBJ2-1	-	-	ASSEVGTVASNEQF
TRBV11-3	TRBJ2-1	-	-	ASSWETVTAPKNEQF
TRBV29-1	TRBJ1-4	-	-	SVEDPKANEKLF
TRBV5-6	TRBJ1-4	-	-	ASSLSGTEKLF
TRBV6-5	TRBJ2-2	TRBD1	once	ASRSTGGSIGELF
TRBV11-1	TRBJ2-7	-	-	ASSLPDSTYEQY
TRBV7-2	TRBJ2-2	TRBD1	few	ATGRQGATGELF
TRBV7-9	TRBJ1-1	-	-	ASSLIGGQTEAF
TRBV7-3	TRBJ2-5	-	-	ASSLGPQETQY
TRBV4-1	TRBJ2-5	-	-	ASSQDLFGEAQY
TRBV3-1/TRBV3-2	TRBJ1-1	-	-	ASRAGTFEAF
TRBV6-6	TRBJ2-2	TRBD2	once	ASSPDTAGGLAGGWTGELF
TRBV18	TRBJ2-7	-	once	ASSAGVHEQY
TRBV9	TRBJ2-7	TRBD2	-	ASSVARAGGPSEQY
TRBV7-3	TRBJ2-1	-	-	ASSLAPTSYNEQF
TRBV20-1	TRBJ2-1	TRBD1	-	SASSGTELNEQF
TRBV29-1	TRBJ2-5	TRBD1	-	SVGTGKETQY
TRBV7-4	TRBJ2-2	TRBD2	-	ASSRGRTSGSSGTGELF
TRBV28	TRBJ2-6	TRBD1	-	ASRTQGAGANVLT
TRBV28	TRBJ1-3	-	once	ASSFRGYSGNTIY
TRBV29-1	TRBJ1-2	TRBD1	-	SVGDSYGYT
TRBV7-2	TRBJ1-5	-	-	ASSLDVNQPQH
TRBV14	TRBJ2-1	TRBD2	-	ASSHPSGQLPNEQF
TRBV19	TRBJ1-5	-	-	ASSIWAGGNQPQH
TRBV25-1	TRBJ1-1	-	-	ASSEFGVEAF
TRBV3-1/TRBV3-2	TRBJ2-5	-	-	ASSQDGETQY
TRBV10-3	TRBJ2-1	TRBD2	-	AISALAGSSYNEQF
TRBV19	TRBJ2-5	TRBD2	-	ASSIDSGSRQETQY